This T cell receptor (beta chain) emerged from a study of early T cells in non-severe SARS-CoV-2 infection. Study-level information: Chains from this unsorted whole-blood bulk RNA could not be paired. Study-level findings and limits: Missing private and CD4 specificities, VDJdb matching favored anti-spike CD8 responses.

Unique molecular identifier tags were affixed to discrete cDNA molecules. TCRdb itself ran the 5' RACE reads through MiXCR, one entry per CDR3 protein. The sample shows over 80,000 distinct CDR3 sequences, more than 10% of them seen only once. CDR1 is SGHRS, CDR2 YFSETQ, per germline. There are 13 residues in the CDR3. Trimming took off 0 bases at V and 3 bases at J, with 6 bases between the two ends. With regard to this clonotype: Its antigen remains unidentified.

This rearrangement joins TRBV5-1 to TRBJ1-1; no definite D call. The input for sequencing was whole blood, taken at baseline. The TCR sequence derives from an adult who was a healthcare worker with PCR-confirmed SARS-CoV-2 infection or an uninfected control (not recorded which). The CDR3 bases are TGCGCCAGCAGCTTGGGTGGTGACACTGAAGCTTTCTTT. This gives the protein CASSLGGDTEAFF.